One T cell receptor (beta chain) is described in this entry. This entry is derived from a study of T-cell memory formation after mild COVID-19. TCRdb analysed the 5' RACE reads with MiXCR anew, one entry per CDR3 protein. The data hold about 360,000 distinct CDR3 sequences, with 10% to 15% observed a single time. The source of this sequence is a man aged 18 to 29 who had mild COVID-19 (a few samples of this study predate the infection). Cell type and time point are not known. The sequenced sample was PBMCs or a T cell subset sorted from them (not recorded which).

The CDR3 loop reads CASSWGPGGNTEAFF. The DNA of the CDR3 is TGCGCCAGCAGCTGGGGCCCAGGGGGGAACACTGAAGCTTTCTTT. The chain joins TRBV5-1 to TRBJ1-1; 7 positions match TRBD1. CDR3 length: 15 residues. Germline V gene lookup returns CDR1 SGHRS and CDR2 YFSETQ. V dropped 3 bases and J dropped 1; count of bases not matched to a gene: 6. Using reference TRBV5-1 and TRBJ1-1 for the parts outside the CDR3, the full variable domain is KAGVTQTPRYLIKTRGQQVTLSCSPISGHRSVSWYQQTPGQGLQFLFEYFSETQRNKGNFPGRFSGRQFSNSRSEMNVSTLELGDSALYLCASSWGPGGNTEAFFGQGTRLTVV.